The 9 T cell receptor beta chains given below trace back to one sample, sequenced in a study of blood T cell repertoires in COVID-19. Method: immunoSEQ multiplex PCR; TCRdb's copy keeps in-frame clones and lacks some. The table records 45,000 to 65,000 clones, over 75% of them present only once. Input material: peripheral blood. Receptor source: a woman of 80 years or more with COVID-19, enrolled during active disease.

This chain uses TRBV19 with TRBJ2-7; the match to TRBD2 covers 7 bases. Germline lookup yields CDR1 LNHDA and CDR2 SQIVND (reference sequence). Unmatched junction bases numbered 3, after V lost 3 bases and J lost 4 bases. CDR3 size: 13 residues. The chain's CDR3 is CASSIGGSYEQYF. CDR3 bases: TGTGCCAGTAGTATCGGGGGGAGTTACGAGCAGTACTTC.

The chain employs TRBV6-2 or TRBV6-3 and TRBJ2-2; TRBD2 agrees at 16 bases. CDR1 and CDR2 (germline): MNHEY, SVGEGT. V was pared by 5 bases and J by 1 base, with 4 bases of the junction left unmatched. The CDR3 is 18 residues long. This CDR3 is CASSTGLAGGKNTGELFF. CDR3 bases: TGTGCCAGCAGTACGGGACTAGCGGGAGGGAAGAACACCGGGGAGCTGTTTTTT.

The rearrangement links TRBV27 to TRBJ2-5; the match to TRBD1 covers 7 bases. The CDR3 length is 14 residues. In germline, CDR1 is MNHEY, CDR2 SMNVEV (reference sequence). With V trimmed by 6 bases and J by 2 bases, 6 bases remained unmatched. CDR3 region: CASRYGQVQETQYF. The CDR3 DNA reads TGTGCCAGCAGATACGGACAGGTTCAAGAGACCCAGTACTTC.

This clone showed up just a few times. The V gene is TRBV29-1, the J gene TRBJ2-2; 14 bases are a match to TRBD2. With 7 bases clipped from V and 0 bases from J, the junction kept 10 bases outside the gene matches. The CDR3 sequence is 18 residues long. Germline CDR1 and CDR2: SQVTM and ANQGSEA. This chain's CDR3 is CSASGTSGRGTNTGELFF. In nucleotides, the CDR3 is TGCAGCGCCTCCGGGACTAGCGGGAGAGGTACGAACACCGGGGAGCTGTTTTTT.

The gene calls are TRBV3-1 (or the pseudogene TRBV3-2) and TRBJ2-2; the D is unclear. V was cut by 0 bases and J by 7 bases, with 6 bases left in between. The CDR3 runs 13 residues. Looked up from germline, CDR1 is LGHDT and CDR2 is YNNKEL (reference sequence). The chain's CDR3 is CASSQDLFGELFF. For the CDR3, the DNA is TGTGCCAGCAGCCAAGATCTCTTCGGGGAGCTGTTTTTT.

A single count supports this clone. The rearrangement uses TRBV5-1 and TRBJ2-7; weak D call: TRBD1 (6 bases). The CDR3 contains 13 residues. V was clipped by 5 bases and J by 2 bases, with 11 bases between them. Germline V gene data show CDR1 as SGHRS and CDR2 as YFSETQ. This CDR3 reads CASSGRGTYEQYF. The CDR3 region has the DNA TGCGCCAGCAGTGGCAGGGGAACCTACGAGCAGTACTTC.

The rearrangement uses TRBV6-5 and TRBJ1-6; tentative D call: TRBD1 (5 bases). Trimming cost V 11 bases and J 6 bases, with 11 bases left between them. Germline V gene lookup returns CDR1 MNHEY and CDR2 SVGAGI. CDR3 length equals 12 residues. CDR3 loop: CAGEGFNSPLHF. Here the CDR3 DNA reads TGTGCCGGGGAGGGGTTTAATTCACCCCTCCACTTT.

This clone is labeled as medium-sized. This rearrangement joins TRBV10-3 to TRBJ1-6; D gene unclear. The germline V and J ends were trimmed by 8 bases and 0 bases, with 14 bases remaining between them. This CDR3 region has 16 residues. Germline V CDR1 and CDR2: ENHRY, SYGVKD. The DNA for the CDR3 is TGTGCCATCTCGCCAGGTTCCAGCTCCTATAATTCACCCCTCCACTTT. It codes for CAISPGSSSYNSPLHF.

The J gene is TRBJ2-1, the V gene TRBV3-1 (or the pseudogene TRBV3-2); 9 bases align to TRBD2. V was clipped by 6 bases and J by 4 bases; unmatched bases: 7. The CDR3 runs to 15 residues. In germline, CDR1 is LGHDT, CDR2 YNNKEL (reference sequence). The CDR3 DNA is TGTGCCAGCAGTCGTAGGACTAGCGAATACAATGAGCAGTTCTTC. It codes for CASSRRTSEYNEQFF.